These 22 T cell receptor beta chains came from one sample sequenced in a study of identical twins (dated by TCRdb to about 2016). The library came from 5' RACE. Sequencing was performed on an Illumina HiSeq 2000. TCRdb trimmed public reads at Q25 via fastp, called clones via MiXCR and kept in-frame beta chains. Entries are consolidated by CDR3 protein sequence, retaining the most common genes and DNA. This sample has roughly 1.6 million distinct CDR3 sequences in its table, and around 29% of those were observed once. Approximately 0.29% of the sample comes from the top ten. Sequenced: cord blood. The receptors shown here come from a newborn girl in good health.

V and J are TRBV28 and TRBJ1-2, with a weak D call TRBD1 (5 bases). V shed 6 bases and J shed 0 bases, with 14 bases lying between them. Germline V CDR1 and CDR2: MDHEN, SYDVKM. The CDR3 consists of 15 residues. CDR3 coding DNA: TGTGCCAGCAGGTTCGGAGGGACGGCTAACTATGGCTACACCTTC. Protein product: CASRFGGTANYGYTF.

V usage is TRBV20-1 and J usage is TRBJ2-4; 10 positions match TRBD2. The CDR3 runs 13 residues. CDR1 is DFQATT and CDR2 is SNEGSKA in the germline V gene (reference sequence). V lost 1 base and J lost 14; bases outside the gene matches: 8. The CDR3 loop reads CSARVTSGMGEYF. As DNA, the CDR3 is TGCAGTGCTAGAGTCACTAGCGGGATGGGGGAGTACTTC.

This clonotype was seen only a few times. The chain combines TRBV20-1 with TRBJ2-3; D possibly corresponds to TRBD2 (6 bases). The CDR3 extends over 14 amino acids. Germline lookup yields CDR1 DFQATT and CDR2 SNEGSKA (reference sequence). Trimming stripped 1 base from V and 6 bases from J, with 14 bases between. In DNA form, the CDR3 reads TGCAGTGCTAGAGTAACTAGCCGGGTCGATACGCAGTATTTT. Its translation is CSARVTSRVDTQYF.

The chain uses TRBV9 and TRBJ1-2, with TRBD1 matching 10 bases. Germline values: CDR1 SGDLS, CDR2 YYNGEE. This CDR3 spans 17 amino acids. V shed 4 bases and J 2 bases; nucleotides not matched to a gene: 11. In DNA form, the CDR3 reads TGTGCCAGCAGCACTCGACAGGGGGCCTCTACCAACTATGGCTACACCTTC. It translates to CASSTRQGASTNYGYTF.

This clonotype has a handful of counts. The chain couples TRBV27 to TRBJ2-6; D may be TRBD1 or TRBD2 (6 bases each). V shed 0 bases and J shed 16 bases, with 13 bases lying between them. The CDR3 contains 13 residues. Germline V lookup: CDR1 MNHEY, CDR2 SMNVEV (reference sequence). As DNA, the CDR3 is TGTGCCAGCAGTTTATCGCGGGACCAGGGGCTGACTTTC. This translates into CASSLSRDQGLTF.

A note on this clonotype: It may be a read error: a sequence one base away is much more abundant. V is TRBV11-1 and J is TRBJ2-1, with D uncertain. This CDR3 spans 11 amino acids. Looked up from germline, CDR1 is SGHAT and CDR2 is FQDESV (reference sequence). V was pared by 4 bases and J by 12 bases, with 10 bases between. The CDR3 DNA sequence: TGTGCCAGCAGCTCGAGATATGGGCAGTTCTTC. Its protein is CASSSRYGQFF.

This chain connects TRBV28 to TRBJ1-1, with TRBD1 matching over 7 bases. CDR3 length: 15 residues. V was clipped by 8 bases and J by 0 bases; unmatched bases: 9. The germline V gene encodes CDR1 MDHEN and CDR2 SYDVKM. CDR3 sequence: CASGQARGMNTEAFF. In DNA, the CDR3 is TGTGCCAGCGGCCAAGCCAGGGGGATGAACACTGAAGCTTTCTTT.

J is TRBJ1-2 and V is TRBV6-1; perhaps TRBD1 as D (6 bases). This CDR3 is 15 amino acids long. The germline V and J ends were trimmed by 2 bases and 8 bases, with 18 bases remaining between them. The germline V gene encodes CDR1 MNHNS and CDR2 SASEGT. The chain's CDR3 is CASSELGGASHGYTF. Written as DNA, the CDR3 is TGTGCCAGCAGTGAATTGGGGGGGGCCTCCCACGGCTACACCTTC.

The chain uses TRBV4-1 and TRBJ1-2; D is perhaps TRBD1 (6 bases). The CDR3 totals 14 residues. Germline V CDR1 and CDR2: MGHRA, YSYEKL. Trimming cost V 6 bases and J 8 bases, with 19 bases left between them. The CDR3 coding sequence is TGCGCCAGCAGGAAGGAAGGGGGGATTCGCGGCTACACCTTC. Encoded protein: CASRKEGGIRGYTF.

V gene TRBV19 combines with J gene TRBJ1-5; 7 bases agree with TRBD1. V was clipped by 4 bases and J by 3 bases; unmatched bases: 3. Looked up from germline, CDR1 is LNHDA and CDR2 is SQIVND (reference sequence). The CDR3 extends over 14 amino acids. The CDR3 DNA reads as TGTGCCAGTAGTACCGGGACAGTCAATCAGCCCCAGCATTTT. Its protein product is CASSTGTVNQPQHF.

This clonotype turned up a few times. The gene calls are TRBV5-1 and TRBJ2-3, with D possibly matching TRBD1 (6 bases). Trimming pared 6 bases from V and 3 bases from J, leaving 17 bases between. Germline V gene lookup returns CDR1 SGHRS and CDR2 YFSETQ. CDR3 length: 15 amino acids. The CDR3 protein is CASTSSTGRTDTQYF. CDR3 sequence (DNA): TGCGCCAGCACCTCTTCGACAGGTCGGACAGATACGCAGTATTTT. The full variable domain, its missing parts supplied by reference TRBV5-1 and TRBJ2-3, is KAGVTQTPRYLIKTRGQQVTLSCSPISGHRSVSWYQQTPGQGLQFLFEYFSETQRNKGNFPGRFSGRQFSNSRSEMNVSTLELGDSALYLCASTSSTGRTDTQYFGPGTRLTVL.

The CDR3 loop is CASSSGLAGGYGETQYF. CDR3 DNA sequence: TGCGCCAGCAGCTCTGGACTAGCGGGGGGGTATGGAGAGACCCAGTACTTC. The chain joins TRBV5-1 to TRBJ2-5, with 15 bases aligning to TRBD2. V gave up 3 bases and J gave up 4 bases; unmatched junction bases: 7. Germline V gene data show CDR1 as SGHRS and CDR2 as YFSETQ. The CDR3 contains 17 residues.

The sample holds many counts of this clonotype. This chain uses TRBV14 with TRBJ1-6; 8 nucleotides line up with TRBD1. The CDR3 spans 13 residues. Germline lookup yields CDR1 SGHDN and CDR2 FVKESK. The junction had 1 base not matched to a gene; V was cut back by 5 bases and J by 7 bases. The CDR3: CASSRDRNSPLHF. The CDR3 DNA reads TGTGCCAGCAGCAGGGACAGGAATTCACCCCTCCACTTT.

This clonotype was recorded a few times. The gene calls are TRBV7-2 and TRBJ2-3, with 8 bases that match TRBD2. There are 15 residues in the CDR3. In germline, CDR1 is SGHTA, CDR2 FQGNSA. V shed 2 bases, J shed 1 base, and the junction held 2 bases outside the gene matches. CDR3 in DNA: TGTGCCAGCAGCTTAAAGCGGGGGCGCACAGATACGCAGTATTTT. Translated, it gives CASSLKRGRTDTQYF.

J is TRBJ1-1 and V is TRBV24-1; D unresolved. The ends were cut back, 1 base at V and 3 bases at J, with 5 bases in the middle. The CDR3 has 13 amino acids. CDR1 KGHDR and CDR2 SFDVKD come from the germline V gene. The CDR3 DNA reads TGTGCCACCAGTGATTTAAAGGACACTGAAGCTTTCTTT. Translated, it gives CATSDLKDTEAFF.

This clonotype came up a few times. The CDR3 DNA is TGTGCCAGCAGTTACTCGGGAGCGCGTTATGGCTACACCTTC. It translates to CASSYSGARYGYTF. The chain is built from TRBV6-2 or TRBV6-3 and TRBJ1-2, with no clear D. This CDR3 region has 14 residues. Per germline, CDR1 MNHEY and CDR2 SVGEGT. Between the trimmed V and J ends, which lost 0 bases and 5 bases, there was a span of 10 bases.

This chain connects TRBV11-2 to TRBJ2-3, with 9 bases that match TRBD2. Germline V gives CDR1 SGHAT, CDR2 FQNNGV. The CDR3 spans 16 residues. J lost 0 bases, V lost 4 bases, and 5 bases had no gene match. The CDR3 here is CASSSSGTSSTDTQYF. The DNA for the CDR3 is TGTGCCAGCAGCTCGTCCGGGACTAGCAGCACAGATACGCAGTATTTT. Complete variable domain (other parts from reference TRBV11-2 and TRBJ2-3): EAGVAQSPRYKIIEKRQSVAFWCNPISGHATLYWYQQILGQGPKLLIQFQNNGVVDDSQLPKDRFSAERLKGVDSTLKIQPAKLEDSAVYLCASSSSGTSSTDTQYFGPGTRLTVL.

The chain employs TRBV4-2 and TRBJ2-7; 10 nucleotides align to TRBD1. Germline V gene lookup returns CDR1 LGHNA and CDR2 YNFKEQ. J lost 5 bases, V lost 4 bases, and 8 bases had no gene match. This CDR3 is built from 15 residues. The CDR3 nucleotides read TGTGCCAGCAGCCCAATTGGGGACAGGGGTCACGAGCAGTACTTC. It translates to CASSPIGDRGHEQYF.

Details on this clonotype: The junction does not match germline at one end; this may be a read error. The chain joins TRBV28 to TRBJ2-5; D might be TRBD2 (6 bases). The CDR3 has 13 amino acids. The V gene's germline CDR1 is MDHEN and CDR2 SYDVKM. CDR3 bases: TGTGCCAGCAGTCTAGCGTACCAAGAGACCCGGTACTTC. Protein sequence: CASSLAYQETRYF.

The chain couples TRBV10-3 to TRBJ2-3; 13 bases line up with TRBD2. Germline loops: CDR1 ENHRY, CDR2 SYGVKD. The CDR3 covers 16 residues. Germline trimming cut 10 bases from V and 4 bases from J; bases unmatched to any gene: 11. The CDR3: CATALLAGGPSDTQYF. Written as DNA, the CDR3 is TGTGCCACCGCGTTACTAGCGGGAGGGCCGTCAGATACGCAGTATTTT.

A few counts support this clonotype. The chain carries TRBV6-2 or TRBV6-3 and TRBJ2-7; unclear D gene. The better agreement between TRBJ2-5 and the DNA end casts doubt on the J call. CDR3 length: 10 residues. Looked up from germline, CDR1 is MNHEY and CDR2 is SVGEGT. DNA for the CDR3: TGTGCCAGCATTCAGAAGACCCAGTACTTC. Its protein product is CASIQKTQYF.

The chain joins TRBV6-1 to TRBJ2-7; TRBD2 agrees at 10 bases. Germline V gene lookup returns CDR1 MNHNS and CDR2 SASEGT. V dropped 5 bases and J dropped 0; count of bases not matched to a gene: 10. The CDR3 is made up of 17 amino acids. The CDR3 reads CASSPRRGLASSYEQYF. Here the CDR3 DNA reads TGTGCCAGCAGTCCCCGGCGGGGACTAGCGTCCTCCTACGAGCAGTACTTC.